This TCR beta chain is drawn from a study of cytomegalovirus exposure and HLA in healthy donors. Primers: 60 Vbeta forward and 13 Jbeta reverse. The data were produced by immunoSEQ multiplex PCR, yet TCRdb's version contains in-frame clones alone and is incomplete. Here the sample spans about 160,000 clones, roughly 80% being singletons. Sample: PBMCs. The clonotype was recovered from a woman aged 25 to 39 in good health and CMV-seronegative.

The CDR3 DNA follows: TGTGCCAGCAGGGGGGGGGATCTTGCTGAGCAGTTCTTC. Encoded protein: CASRGGDLAEQFF. This chain links TRBV2 with TRBJ2-1; 7 nucleotides match TRBD2. V dropped 6 bases and J dropped 9; count of bases not matched to a gene: 8. This CDR3 region has 13 residues. Germline CDR1 SNHLY, CDR2 FYNNEI.